The 9 T cell receptor beta chains below come from one sample, sequenced in a study of T cell clonality in common variable immunodeficiency. TCRdb keeps only in-frame clones here, not all; method: immunoSEQ multiplex PCR. In total the sample includes 35,000 to 55,000 clones, none of them seen once. What was sequenced was peripheral blood mononuclear cells. The receptors were gathered from a person between 18 and 75 years old in good health.

This clone has ten or more counts. This CDR3 is CASSSNYRDRGNEQYF. The covered CDR3 bases are TGCGCCAGCAGCTCGAATTACCGGGACAGGGGAAACGAG. This rearrangement joins TRBV5-1 to TRBJ2-7; 10 bases are shared with TRBD1. Read data end 3 residues before the CDR3 end; the end is taken from the germline J gene. V shed 3 bases and J 5 bases; nucleotides not matched to a gene: 11. Germline V gene sequence: CDR1 SGHRS, CDR2 YFSETQ. The length of the CDR3 is 16 residues.

Many counts were recorded for this clone. This chain's CDR3 is CASSPTGEQYF. The sequenced CDR3 bases are TGTGCCAGCAGCCCCACGGGCGAG. This chain connects TRBV16 to TRBJ2-7; no reliable D call. The CDR3 extends 3 residues past the end of the read, so its final part is completed from the germline J gene. Germline V gene data show CDR1 as KGHSY and CDR2 as FQNENV. The CDR3 is 11 residues long. V lost 4 bases and J lost 6, with 7 bases in between.

This clone was observed at least ten times. The read ends 3 residues before the CDR3 terminus; that terminus is restored from the germline J gene. This chain joins TRBV4-1 and TRBJ1-2; 8 positions match TRBD1. V dropped 4 bases and J dropped 4; count of bases not matched to a gene: 14. Germline V gives CDR1 MGHRA, CDR2 YSYEKL. CDR3 length equals 17 residues. The CDR3 reads CASSLRTGMGDSYGYTF. The sequenced CDR3 bases are TGCGCCAGCAGCCTTCGGACAGGGATGGGGGATAGCTATGGC.

At least ten counts were recorded for this clone. Read data end 3 residues before the CDR3 end; the end is taken from the germline J gene. The gene calls are TRBV19 and TRBJ1-1, with TRBD1 matching 8 bases. This CDR3 has 13 amino acids. The trim removed 5 bases at V and 6 bases at J, leaving 5 bases unmatched. CDR1 and CDR2 from the germline V gene are LNHDA and SQIVND (reference sequence). The sequenced CDR3 bases are TGTGCCAGTAGTCGTCAGGGGGCGCCTGAA. Protein product: CASSRQGAPE. The whole CDR3 sequence is CASSRQGAPEAFF.

This clone has at least ten counts. The read ends 3 residues shy of where the CDR3 ends; the end is completed using the germline J gene. The chain uses TRBV5-1 and TRBJ1-1; perhaps TRBD1 as D (5 bases). Trimming removed 0 bases at V and 0 bases at J, with 9 bases between. CDR3 length: 15 amino acids. Germline lookup yields CDR1 SGHRS and CDR2 YFSETQ. CDR3: CASSLAATVNTEAFF. Incomplete CDR3 DNA: TGCGCCAGCAGCTTGGCCGCGACAGTGAACACTGAA.

This clone was detected many times. The missing CDR3 end, 3 residues past where the read stops, is filled in from the germline J gene. The chain couples TRBV5-1 to TRBJ2-3, with unresolved D. Germline-derived CDR1 and CDR2 are SGHRS and YFSETQ. The CDR3 is 13 residues long. Trimming removed 1 base from V and 1 base from J, with 4 bases in between. The CDR3 reads CASSLLGTDTQYF. Incomplete CDR3 DNA: TGCGCCAGCAGCTTGTTAGGCACAGATACG.

This clone was recorded at least ten times. With the read ending 3 residues before the CDR3 end, the germline J gene is used to fill in that end. The V gene is TRBV19, the J gene TRBJ2-3; 8 bases agree with TRBD2. V dropped 5 bases and J dropped 4; count of bases not matched to a gene: 5. This CDR3 is 14 amino acids long. The germline V gene has CDR1 LNHDA and CDR2 SQIVND (reference sequence). The CDR3 loop reads CASSPAGGADTQYF. CDR3 DNA (partial): TGTGCCAGTAGTCCCGCCGGGGGGGCAGATACG.

This clone was counted ten times or more. The sequenced fragment ends 3 residues before the CDR3 boundary, so the rest is inferred from the germline J gene. The V call is TRBV7-2, the J call TRBJ1-1, with TRBD1 as a possible D gene (6 bases). CDR3 size: 13 residues. In germline, CDR1 is SGHTA, CDR2 FQGNSA. The V end lost 4 bases, the J end lost 1 base, and 7 bases lay between the germline ends. The CDR3 is CASSWGQNTEAFF. The sequenced CDR3 bases are TGTGCCAGCAGCTGGGGGCAGAACACTGAA.

This clone was picked up many times. The read terminates 3 residues ahead of where the CDR3 ends, so the germline J gene completes it. The J gene is TRBJ2-3, the V gene TRBV7-2, with D perhaps matching TRBD1 or TRBD2 (6 bases each). Germline-derived CDR1 and CDR2 are SGHTA and FQGNSA. The CDR3 has 15 residues. The V end was cut by 7 bases, the J end by 4 bases, with 18 bases between. This CDR3 is CASTRGGGGADTQYF. The sequenced part of the CDR3 DNA is TGTGCCAGCACCCGAGGAGGGGGTGGAGCAGATACG.